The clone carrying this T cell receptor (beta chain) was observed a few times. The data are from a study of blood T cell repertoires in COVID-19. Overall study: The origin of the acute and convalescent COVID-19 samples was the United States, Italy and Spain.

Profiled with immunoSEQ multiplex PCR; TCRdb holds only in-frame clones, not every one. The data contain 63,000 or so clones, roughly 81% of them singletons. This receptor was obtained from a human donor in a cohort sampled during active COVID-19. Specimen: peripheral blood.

The CDR3 sequence: CASSLLPGTGIGEQFF. As DNA, the CDR3 is TGCGCCAGCAGCTTGTTACCCGGGACAGGGATAGGTGAGCAGTTCTTC. V and J are TRBV5-1 and TRBJ2-1; 9 positions match TRBD1. Trimming cost V 1 base and J 9 bases; bases outside gene matches: 11. Germline V gives CDR1 SGHRS, CDR2 YFSETQ. This CDR3 contains 16 residues.